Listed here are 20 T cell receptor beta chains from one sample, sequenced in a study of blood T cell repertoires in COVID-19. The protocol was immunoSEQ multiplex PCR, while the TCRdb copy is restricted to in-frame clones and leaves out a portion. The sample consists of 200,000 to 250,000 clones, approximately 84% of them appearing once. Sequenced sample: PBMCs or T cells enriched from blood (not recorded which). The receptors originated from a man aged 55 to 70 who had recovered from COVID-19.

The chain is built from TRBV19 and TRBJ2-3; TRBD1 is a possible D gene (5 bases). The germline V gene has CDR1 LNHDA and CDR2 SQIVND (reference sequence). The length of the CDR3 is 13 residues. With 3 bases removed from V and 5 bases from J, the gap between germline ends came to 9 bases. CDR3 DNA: TGTGCCAGTAGTATCCAGGGAATAGATACGCAGTATTTT. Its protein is CASSIQGIDTQYF.

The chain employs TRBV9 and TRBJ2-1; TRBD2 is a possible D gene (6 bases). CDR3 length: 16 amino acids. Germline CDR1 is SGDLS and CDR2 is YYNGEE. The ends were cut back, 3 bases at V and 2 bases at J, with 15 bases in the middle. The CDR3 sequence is CASSGGDSKTYNEQFF. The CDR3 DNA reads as TGTGCCAGCAGCGGGGGGGACTCGAAAACCTACAATGAGCAGTTCTTC.

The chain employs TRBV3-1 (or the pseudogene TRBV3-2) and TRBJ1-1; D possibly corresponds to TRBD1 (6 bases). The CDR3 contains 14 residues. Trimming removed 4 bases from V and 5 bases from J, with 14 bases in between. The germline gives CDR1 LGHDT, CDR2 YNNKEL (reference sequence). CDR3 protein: CASSPFRGRTEAFF. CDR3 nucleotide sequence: TGTGCCAGCAGCCCGTTCAGGGGTAGGACTGAAGCTTTCTTT.

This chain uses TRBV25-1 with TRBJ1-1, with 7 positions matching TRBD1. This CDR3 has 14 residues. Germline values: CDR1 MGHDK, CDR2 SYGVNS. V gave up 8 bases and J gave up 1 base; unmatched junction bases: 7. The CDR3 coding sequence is TGTGCCAGCGCTCCGGGACAGTCGAACACTGAAGCTTTCTTT. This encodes CASAPGQSNTEAFF.

CDR3 bases: TGCGCCAGCAGACAGGGACCGAGCTCCTACGAGCAGTACTTC. This encodes CASRQGPSSYEQYF. V is TRBV5-1 and J is TRBJ2-7, with D maybe TRBD1 (6 bases). Germline CDR1 is SGHRS and CDR2 is YFSETQ. The CDR3 has 14 residues. The V end was cut by 5 bases, the J end by 0 bases, with 12 bases between.

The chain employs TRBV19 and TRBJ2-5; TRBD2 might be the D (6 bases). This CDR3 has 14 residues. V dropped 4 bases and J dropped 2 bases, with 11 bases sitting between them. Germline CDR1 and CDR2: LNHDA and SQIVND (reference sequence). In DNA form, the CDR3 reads TGTGCCAGTAGTAAAGCGGGTCTTCAAGAGACCCAGTACTTC. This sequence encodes CASSKAGLQETQYF.

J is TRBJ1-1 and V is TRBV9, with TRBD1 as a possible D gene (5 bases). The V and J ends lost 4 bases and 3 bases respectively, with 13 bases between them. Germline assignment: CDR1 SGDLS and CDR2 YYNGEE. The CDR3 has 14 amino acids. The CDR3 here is CASSLQPGDTEAFF. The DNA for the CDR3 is TGTGCCAGCAGCCTACAGCCGGGGGACACTGAAGCTTTCTTT.

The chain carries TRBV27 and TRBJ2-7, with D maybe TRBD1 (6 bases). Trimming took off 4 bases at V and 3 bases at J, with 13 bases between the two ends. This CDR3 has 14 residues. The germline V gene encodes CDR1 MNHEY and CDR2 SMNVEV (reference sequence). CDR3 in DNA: TGTGCCAGCAGTTCAGGGGTTAGTGGCTACGAGCAGTACTTC. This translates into CASSSGVSGYEQYF.

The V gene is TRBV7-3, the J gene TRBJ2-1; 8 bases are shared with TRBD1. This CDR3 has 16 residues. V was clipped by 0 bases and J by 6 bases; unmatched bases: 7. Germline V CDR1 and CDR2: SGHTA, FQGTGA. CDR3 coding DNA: TGTGCCAGCAGCTTAACGCGGGACAGGCGGGTCAATGAGCAGTTCTTC. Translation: CASSLTRDRRVNEQFF.

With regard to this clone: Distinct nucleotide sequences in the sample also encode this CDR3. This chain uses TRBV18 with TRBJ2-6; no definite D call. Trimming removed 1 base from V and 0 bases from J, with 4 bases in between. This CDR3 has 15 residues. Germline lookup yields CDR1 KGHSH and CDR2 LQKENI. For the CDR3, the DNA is TGTGCCAGCTCACCACAGCCCTCTGGGGCCAACGTCCTGACTTTC. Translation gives CASSPQPSGANVLTF.

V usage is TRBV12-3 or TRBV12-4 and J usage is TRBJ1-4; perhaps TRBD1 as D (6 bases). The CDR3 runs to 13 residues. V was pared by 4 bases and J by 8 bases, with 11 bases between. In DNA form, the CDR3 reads TGTGCCAGCAGTTACAGGGAGCGGGAAAAACTGTTTTTT. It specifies CASSYREREKLFF.

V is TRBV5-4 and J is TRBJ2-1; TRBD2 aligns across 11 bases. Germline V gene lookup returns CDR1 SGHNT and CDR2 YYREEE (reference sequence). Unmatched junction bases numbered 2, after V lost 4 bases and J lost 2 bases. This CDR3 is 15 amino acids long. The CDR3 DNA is TGTGCCAGCAGCCCTAGCGGGGGGCCCTACAATGAGCAGTTCTTC. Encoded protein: CASSPSGGPYNEQFF.

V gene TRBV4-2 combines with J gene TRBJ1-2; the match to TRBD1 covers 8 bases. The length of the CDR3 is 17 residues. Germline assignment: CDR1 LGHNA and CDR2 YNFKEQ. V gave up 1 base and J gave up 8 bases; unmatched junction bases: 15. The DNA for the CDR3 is TGTGCCAGCAGCCAAGTGGGCCAAGGGACAGGATCACAAGGCTACACCTTC. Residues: CASSQVGQGTGSQGYTF.

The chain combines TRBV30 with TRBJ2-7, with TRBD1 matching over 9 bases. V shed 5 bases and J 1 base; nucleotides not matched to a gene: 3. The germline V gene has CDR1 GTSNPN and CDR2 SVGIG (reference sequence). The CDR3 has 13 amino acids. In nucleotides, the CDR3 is TGTGCCTGGGGGACAGGGCCGTCCTACGAGCAGTACTTC. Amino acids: CAWGTGPSYEQYF.

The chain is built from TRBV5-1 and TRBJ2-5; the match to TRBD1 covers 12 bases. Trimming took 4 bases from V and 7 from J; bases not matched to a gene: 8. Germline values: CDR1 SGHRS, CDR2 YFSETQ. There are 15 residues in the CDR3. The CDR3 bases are TGCGCCAGCAGCACCCGGGACAGGGGGCAATGGACCCAGTACTTC. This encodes CASSTRDRGQWTQYF.

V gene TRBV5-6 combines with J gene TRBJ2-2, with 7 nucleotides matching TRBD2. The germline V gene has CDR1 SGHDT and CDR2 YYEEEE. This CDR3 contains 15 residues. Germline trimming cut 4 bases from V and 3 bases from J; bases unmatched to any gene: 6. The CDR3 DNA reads TGTGCCAGCAGCGCCGGCGGGGGTTACACCGGGGAGCTGTTTTTT. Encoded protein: CASSAGGGYTGELFF.

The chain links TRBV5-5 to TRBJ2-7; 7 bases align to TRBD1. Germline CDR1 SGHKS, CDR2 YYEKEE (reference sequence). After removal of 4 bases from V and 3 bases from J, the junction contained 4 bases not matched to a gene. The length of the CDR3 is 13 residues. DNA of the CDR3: TGTGCCAGCAGCCAGGACAGGTACTACGAGCAGTACTTC. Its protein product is CASSQDRYYEQYF.

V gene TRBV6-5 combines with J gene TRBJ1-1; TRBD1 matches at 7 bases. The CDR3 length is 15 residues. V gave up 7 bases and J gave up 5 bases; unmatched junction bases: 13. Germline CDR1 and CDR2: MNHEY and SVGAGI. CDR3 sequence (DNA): TGTGCCAGCAAAAATACAGGGGCTGGGAAAACTGAAGCTTTCTTT. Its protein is CASKNTGAGKTEAFF.

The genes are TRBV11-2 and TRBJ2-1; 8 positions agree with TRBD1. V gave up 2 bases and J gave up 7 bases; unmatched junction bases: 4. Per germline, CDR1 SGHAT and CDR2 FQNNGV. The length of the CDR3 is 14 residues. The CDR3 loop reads CASSLRTGWNEQFF. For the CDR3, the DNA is TGTGCCAGCAGCTTAAGGACAGGGTGGAATGAGCAGTTCTTC. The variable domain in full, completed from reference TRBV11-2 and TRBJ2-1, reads EAGVAQSPRYKIIEKRQSVAFWCNPISGHATLYWYQQILGQGPKLLIQFQNNGVVDDSQLPKDRFSAERLKGVDSTLKIQPAKLEDSAVYLCASSLRTGWNEQFFGPGTRLTVL.

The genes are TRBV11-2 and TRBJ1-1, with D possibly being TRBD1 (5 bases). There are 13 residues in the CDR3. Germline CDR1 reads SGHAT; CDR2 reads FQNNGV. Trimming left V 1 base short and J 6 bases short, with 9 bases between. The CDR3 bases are TGTGCCAGCAGCTTAGCATCGGGGGCTGAAGCTTTCTTT. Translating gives CASSLASGAEAFF.